These 13 T cell receptor beta chains share one sample of origin, sequenced in a study of Tregs in tolerant kidney transplant recipients. The data were produced by immunoSEQ multiplex PCR, yet TCRdb's version contains in-frame clones alone and is incomplete. This table lists about 14,000 clones. Mixed chimerism was transient after nonmyeloablative marrow transplants from related graft donors. This specimen was CD8+ T cells from blood (PBMCs), taken 6 months after the transplant. The receptors come from a human patient who received a combined kidney and bone marrow transplant. A subset of T cells may come from the graft donor.

Concerning this clone: With the read ending 3 residues before the CDR3 end, the germline J gene is used to fill in that end. V is TRBV7-8 and J is TRBJ2-1; 8 nucleotides match TRBD2. This CDR3 contains 17 residues. Trimming took 3 bases from V and 0 from J; bases not matched to a gene: 7. Germline V gene data show CDR1 as SGHVS and CDR2 as FQNEAQ. The chain's CDR3 is CASSLRTSRSSYNEQFF. Partial CDR3 DNA: TGTGCCAGCAGCTTGAGGACTAGCAGGAGCTCCTACAATGAG.

A word on this clone: The read falls 3 residues short of the CDR3 end, and the missing part is taken from the germline J gene. V usage is TRBV7-9 and J usage is TRBJ1-2; the D is unclear. In germline, CDR1 is SEHNR, CDR2 FQNEAQ (reference sequence). The CDR3 length is 15 residues. CDR3 DNA (partial): TGTGCCAGCAGCTTGGGCATGCTGGAGGTAGATGAC. Residues: CASSLGMLEVDD. The CDR3 as a whole reads CASSLGMLEVDDYTF.

This clone is medium-sized by frequency. The sequenced fragment ends 3 residues before the CDR3 boundary, so the rest is inferred from the germline J gene. This rearrangement joins TRBV4-2 to TRBJ2-1, with a possible D match to TRBD1 (6 bases). This CDR3 spans 20 amino acids. Trimming removed 4 bases at V and 5 bases at J, with 30 bases between. The germline V gene has CDR1 LGHNA and CDR2 YNFKEQ. The CDR3 here is CASSPSYGDTTLGDDNEQFF. The part of the CDR3 DNA that was read is TGTGCCAGCAGCCCTAGCTATGGGGACACTACCCTGGGGGACGACAATGAG.

This clone shows up as medium-sized by frequency. The read is 3 residues too short to cover the CDR3 end, so that end is filled in from the germline J gene. V and J are TRBV28 and TRBJ1-5; TRBD1 is a possible D gene (6 bases). The CDR3 runs to 14 residues. The germline V gene encodes CDR1 MDHEN and CDR2 SYDVKM. V shed 3 bases and J shed 5 bases, with 11 bases lying between them. The chain's CDR3 is CASSFQGSHQPQHF. The covered CDR3 bases are TGTGCCAGCAGTTTTCAGGGGAGCCATCAGCCC.

Notes on this clone: The read ends 3 residues before the CDR3 terminus; that terminus is restored from the germline J gene. The V and J genes are TRBV10-3 and TRBJ2-5, with TRBD2 matching over 7 bases. The V segment lost 5 bases and the J segment 5 bases; nucleotides outside the gene matches: 2. CDR3 length: 12 residues. In germline, CDR1 is ENHRY, CDR2 SYGVKD. CDR3 DNA, as far as it was read: TGTGCCATCAGTTGGGAGGGGGAGACC. Amino acids: CAISWEGET. The whole CDR3 protein is CAISWEGETQYF.

To note about this clone: The read stops 3 residues short of the end of the CDR3; the missing end is completed from the germline J gene. The rearrangement links TRBV5-1 to TRBJ2-4; D is uncertain. CDR1 is SGHRS and CDR2 is YFSETQ in the germline V gene. The CDR3 totals 10 residues. The CDR3 loop reads CASSYSSQYF. CDR3 DNA, as far as it was read: TGCGCCAGCAGCTACTCTAGT.

With respect to this clone: Read coverage stops 3 residues before the CDR3 terminus; the germline J gene supplies the remainder. The chain combines TRBV13 with TRBJ2-1; D uncertain. This CDR3 spans 13 amino acids. V was clipped by 5 bases and J by 1 base, with 6 bases between them. Germline V CDR1 and CDR2: PRHDT, FYEKMQ (reference sequence). The CDR3 sequence: CASSKTSYNEQFF. The sequenced part of the CDR3 DNA is TGTGCCAGCAGCAAGACTTCCTACAATGAG.

CDR3 DNA, as far as it was read: TGTGCCAGCAGCCACCCGGGACTGATATACAATGAG. The encoded protein is CASSHPGLIYNE. The full CDR3 protein reads CASSHPGLIYNEQFF. The chain uses TRBV7-2 and TRBJ2-1; tentative D call: TRBD2 (6 bases). The read terminates 3 residues before the CDR3 end, so the remaining end is supplied by the germline J gene. The V gene lost 5 bases and the J gene lost 4 bases, with 15 bases spanning the gap. The CDR3 spans 15 residues. Germline V CDR1 and CDR2: SGHTA, FQGNSA.

This clone is deemed medium-sized by its frequency. Sequencing ends 3 residues short of the CDR3 end; the germline J gene provides the rest. The chain has TRBV10-3 and TRBJ2-2, with D possibly TRBD1 on 6 matching bases. From germline, CDR1 is ENHRY and CDR2 SYGVKD. This CDR3 region has 19 residues. V was cut by 4 bases and J by 0 bases, with 21 bases left in between. The CDR3 is CAISGVTGHGLANTGELFF. Incomplete CDR3 DNA: TGTGCCATCAGTGGGGTGACAGGTCACGGGCTAGCGAACACCGGGGAG.

To note about this clone: The missing CDR3 end, 3 residues past where the read stops, is filled in from the germline J gene. This sequence joins TRBV20-1 and TRBJ1-4; the match to TRBD1 covers 9 bases. The CDR3 spans 14 residues. With V trimmed by 5 bases and J by 8 bases, 9 bases remained unmatched. Germline CDR1 reads DFQATT; CDR2 reads SNEGSKA (reference sequence). The CDR3 DNA, read in part, is TGCAGTGCTTTCCCTCTAGGGACAGGGGAAAAA. This translates into CSAFPLGTGEK. The complete CDR3 protein is CSAFPLGTGEKLFF.

With respect to this clone: The sequenced fragment ends 3 residues before the CDR3 boundary, so the rest is inferred from the germline J gene. This sequence joins TRBV7-9 and TRBJ1-2; 9 bases align to TRBD1. Germline V gene lookup returns CDR1 SEHNR and CDR2 FQNEAQ (reference sequence). The CDR3 has 13 amino acids. V lost 3 bases and J lost 5; bases outside the gene matches: 1. This CDR3 is CASSFGTGYGYTF. The part of the CDR3 DNA that was read is TGTGCCAGCAGCTTCGGGACAGGGTATGGC.

This clone ranks as medium-sized in terms of frequency. The read gets to within 3 residues of the CDR3 end, and the germline J gene fills in the rest. V and J are TRBV20-1 and TRBJ2-3, with D tentatively TRBD2 (6 bases). Germline loops: CDR1 DFQATT, CDR2 SNEGSKA (reference sequence). The CDR3 consists of 14 residues. The CDR3 is CSVERREEVDTQYF. The sequenced part of the CDR3 DNA is TGCTCCGTCGAGCGGAGGGAGGAGGTAGATACG.

On this clone: The read gets to within 3 residues of the CDR3 end, and the germline J gene fills in the rest. The gene calls are TRBV28 and TRBJ2-1; tentatively, D is TRBD1 (5 bases). The V gene's germline CDR1 is MDHEN and CDR2 SYDVKM. V dropped 2 bases and J dropped 4 bases, with 18 bases sitting between them. The CDR3 spans 17 residues. CDR3 bases read: TGTGCCAGCAGTTTACCGCTCGGCAGGGTTGCATACAATGAG. Protein: CASSLPLGRVAYNE. In full, the CDR3 is CASSLPLGRVAYNEQFF.